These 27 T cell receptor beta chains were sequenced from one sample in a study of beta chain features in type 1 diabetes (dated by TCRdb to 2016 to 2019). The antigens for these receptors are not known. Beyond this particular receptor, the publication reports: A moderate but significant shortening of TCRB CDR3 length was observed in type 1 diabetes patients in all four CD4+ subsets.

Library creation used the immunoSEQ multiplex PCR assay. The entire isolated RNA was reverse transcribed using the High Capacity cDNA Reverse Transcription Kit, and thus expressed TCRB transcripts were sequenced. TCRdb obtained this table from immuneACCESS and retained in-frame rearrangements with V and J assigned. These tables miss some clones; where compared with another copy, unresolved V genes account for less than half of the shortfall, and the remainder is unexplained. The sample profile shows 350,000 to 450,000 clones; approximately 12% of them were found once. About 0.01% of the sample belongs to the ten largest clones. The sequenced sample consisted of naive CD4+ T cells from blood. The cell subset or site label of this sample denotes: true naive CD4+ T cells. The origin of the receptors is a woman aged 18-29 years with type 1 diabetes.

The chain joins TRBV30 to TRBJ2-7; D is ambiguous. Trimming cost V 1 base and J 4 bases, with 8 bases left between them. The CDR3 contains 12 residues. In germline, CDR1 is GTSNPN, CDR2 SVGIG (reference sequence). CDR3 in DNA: TGTGCCTGGAGTGCTTTCGCGTACGAGCAGTACTTC. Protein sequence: CAWSAFAYEQYF.

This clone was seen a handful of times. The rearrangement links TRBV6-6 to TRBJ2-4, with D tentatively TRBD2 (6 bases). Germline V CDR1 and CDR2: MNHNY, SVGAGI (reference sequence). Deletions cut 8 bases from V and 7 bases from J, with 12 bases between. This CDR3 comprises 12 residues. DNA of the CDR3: TGTGCCAGCCGACCGGAGGGGAACATTCAGTACTTC. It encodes CASRPEGNIQYF.

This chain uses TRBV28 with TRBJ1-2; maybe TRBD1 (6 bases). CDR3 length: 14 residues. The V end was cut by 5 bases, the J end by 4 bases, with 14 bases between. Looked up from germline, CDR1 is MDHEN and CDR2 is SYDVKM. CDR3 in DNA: TGTGCCAGCAGTCCCGGGGGGCAGACCTATGGCTACACCTTC. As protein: CASSPGGQTYGYTF.

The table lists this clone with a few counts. The chain's CDR3 is CASSERDTEAFF. CDR3 nucleotide sequence: TGTGCCAGCAGTGAGAGGGACACTGAAGCTTTCTTT. The rearrangement joins TRBV25-1 to TRBJ1-1; no definite D call. Trimming cost V 3 bases and J 3 bases, with 5 bases left between them. The germline gives CDR1 MGHDK, CDR2 SYGVNS. The CDR3 runs to 12 residues.

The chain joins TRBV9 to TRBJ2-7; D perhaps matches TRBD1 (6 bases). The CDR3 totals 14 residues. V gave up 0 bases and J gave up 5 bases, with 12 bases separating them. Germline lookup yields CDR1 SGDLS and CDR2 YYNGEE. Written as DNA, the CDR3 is TGTGCCAGCAGCGTAGCCCCACAGGGAGACGAGCAGTACTTC. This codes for CASSVAPQGDEQYF.

This CDR3 is CAWRSDTGNTIYF. The CDR3 nucleotides read TGTGCCTGGAGGTCAGATACTGGAAACACCATATATTTT. The gene calls are TRBV30 and TRBJ1-3; D unclear. Germline V gives CDR1 GTSNPN, CDR2 SVGIG (reference sequence). The CDR3 sequence is 13 residues long. V lost 3 bases and J lost 2, with 8 bases in between. Full variable domain (outside the CDR3, taken from reference TRBV30 and TRBJ1-3): SQTIHQWPATLVQPVGSPLSLECTVEGTSNPNLYWYRQAAGRGLQLLFYSVGIGQISSEVPQNLSASRPQDRQFILSSKKLLLSDSGFYLCAWRSDTGNTIYFGEGSWLTVV.

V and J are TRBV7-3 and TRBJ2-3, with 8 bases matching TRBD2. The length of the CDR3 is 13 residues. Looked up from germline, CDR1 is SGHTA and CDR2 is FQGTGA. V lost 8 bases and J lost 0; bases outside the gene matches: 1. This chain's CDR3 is CASGGRSTDTQYF. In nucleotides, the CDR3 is TGTGCCAGCGGCGGGAGGAGCACAGATACGCAGTATTTT.

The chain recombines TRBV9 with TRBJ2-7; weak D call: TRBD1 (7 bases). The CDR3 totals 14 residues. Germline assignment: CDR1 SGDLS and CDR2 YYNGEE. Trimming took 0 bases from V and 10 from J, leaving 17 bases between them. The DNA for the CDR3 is TGTGCCAGCAGCGTAGCCCCTGCAGGGGGGAAACAGTACTTC. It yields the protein CASSVAPAGGKQYF.

In DNA, the CDR3 is TGCGCCAGCAGAGGGCAGGGGGGACTCAATGAGCAGTTCTTC. Amino acid sequence: CASRGQGGLNEQFF. The chain recombines TRBV5-1 with TRBJ2-1; weak D call: TRBD1 (7 bases). CDR3 length: 14 residues. Germline CDR1 SGHRS, CDR2 YFSETQ. Trimming removed 5 bases from V and 6 bases from J, with 15 bases in between.

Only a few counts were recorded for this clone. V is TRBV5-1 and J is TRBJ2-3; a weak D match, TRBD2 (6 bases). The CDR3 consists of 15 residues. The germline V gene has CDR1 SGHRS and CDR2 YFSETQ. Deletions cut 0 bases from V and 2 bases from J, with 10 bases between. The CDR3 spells CASSLAGGTTDTQYF. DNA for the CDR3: TGCGCCAGCAGCTTGGCCGGGGGAACCACAGATACGCAGTATTTT.

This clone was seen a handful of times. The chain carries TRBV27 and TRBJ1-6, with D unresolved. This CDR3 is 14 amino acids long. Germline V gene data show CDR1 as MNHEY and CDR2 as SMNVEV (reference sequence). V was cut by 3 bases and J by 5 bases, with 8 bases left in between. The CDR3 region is CASSLGGNNSPLHF. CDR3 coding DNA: TGTGCCAGCAGTTTGGGCGGGAATAATTCACCCCTCCACTTT.

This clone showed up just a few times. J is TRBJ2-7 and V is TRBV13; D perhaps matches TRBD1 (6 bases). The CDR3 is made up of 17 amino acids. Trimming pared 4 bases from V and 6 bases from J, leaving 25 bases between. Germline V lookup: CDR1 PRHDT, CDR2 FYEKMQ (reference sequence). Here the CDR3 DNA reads TGTGCCAGCAGCTCTCAAGCCTTTGGACAGCGCCTGTCCGAGCAGTACTTC. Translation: CASSSQAFGQRLSEQYF.

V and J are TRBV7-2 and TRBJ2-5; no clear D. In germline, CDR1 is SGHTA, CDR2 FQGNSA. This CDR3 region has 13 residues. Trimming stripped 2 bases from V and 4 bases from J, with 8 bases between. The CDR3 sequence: CASSLRYGETQYF. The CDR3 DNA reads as TGTGCCAGCAGCTTAAGATACGGAGAGACCCAGTACTTC.

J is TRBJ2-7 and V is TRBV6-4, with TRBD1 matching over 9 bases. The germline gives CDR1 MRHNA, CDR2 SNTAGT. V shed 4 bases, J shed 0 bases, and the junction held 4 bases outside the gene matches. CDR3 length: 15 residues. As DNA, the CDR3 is TGTGCCAGCAGTGCCGGGACAGGGAGCTCCTACGAGCAGTACTTC. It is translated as CASSAGTGSSYEQYF.

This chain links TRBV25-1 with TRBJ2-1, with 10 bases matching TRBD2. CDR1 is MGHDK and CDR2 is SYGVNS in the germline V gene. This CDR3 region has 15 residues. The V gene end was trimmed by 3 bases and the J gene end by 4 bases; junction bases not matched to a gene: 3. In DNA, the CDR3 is TGTGCCAGCAGTGACTCTAGCGGGAGATACAATGAGCAGTTCTTC. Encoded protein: CASSDSSGRYNEQFF.

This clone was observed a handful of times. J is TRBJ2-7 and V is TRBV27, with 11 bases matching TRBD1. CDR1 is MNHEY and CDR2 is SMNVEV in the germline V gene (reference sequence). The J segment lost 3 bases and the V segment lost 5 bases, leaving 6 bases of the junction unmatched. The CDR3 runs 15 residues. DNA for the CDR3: TGTGCCAGCAGTCCAAGGACAGGGGGCGGCTACGAGCAGTACTTC. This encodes CASSPRTGGGYEQYF.

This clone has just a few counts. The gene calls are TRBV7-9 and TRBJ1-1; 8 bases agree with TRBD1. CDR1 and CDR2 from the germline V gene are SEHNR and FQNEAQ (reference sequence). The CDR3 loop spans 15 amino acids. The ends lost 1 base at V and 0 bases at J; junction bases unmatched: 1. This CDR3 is CASSLGTGMNTEAFF. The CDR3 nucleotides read TGTGCCAGCAGCTTAGGGACAGGGATGAACACTGAAGCTTTCTTT.

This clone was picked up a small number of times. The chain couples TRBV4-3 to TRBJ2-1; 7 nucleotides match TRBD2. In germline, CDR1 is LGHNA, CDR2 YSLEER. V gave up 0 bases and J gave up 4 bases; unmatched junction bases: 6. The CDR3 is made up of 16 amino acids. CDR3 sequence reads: CASSQDRRGVYNEQFF. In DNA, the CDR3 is TGCGCCAGCAGCCAAGATCGCCGGGGGGTATACAATGAGCAGTTCTTC.

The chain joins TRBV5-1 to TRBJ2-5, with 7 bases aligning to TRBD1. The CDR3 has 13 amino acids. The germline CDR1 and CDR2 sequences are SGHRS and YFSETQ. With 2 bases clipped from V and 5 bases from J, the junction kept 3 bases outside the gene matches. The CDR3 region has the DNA TGCGCCAGCAGCTTAGGGGGCATGGAGACCCAGTACTTC. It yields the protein CASSLGGMETQYF.

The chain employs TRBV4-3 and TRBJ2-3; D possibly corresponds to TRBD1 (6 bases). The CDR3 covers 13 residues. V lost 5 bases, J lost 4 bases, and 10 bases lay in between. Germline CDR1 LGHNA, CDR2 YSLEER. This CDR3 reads CASSGQGPDTQYF. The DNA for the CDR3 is TGCGCCAGCAGCGGTCAGGGGCCAGATACGCAGTATTTT.

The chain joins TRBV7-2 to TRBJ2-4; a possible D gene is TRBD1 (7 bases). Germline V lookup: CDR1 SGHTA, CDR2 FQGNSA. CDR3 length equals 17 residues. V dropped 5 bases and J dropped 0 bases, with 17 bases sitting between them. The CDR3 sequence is CASSPGGLSPAKNIQYF. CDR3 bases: TGTGCCAGCAGCCCAGGGGGACTCTCACCAGCCAAAAACATTCAGTACTTC.

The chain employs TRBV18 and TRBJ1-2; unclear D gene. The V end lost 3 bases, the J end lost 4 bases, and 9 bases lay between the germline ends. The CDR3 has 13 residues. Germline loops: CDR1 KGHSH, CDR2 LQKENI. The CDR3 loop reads CASSPRAFYGYTF. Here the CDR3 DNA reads TGTGCCAGCTCACCGAGGGCTTTCTATGGCTACACCTTC.

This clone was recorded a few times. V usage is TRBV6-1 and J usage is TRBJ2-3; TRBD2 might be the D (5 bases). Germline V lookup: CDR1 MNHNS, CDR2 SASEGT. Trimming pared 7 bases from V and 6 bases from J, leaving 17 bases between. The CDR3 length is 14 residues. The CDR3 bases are TGTGCCAGCATCCCGATTGAGGGCAGCGATACGCAGTATTTT. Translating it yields CASIPIEGSDTQYF.

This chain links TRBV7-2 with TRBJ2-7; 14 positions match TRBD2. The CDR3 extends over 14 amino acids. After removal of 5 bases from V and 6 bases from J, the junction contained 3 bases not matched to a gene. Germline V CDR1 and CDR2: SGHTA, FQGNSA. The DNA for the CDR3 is TGTGCCAGCAGCCGTGGACTAGCGGGGGGCGAGCAGTACTTC. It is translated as CASSRGLAGGEQYF.

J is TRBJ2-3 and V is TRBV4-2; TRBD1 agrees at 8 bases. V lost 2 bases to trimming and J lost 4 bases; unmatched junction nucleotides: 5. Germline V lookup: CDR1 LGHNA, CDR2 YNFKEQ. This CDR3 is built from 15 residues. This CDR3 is CASSQQGASPDTQYF. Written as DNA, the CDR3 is TGTGCCAGCAGCCAACAGGGGGCGAGTCCAGATACGCAGTATTTT.

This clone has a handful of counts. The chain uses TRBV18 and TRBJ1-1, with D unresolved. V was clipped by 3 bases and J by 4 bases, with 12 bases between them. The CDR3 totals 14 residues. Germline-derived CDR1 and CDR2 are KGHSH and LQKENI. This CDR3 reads CASSPSREFTEAFF. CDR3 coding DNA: TGTGCCAGCTCACCGAGCCGGGAGTTCACTGAAGCTTTCTTT.

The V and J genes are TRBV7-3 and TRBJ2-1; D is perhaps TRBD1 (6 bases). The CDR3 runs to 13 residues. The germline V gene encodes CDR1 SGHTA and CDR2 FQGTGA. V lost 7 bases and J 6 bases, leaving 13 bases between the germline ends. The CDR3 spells CASTTTGRNEQFF. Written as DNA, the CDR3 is TGTGCCAGCACAACCACAGGGCGCAATGAGCAGTTCTTC.